The clone carrying this T cell receptor beta chain was detected only a few times. Its matching antigen is unknown. The data belong to a study of T cells in Graves' hyperthyroidism and ophthalmopathy. It was RNA transcripts that yielded the amplified TCR beta CDR3 regions. Primed by the HTBI set, a first-round RT-PCR was run on the TCR CDR3. TCRdb fed the multiplex PCR reads into MiXCR, producing one record per CDR3 protein. The sample lists 700,000 or so distinct CDR3 sequences; around 15% were seen once. Overall study findings and caveats: Most thyroid clonotypes expanded above 0.001 appeared in blood too.

The germline V gene has CDR1 SGDLS and CDR2 YYNGEE. J was trimmed by 1 base and V by 0 bases; bases with no gene match: 7. The CDR3 runs 18 residues. This chain links TRBV9 with TRBJ2-2, with 9 positions matching TRBD2. The sequencing input was blood. The TCR was taken from a woman between 50 and 59 years old with Graves' ophthalmopathy. CDR3 sequence (DNA): TGTGCCAGCAGCGTAGAGCTTAGCGGGAGTTGGAACACCGGGGAGCTGTTTTTT. Protein product: CASSVELSGSWNTGELFF.